The clone carrying this T cell receptor beta chain occurred many times. This entry belongs to a study of kidney transplant recipient with SARS-CoV-2 infection. CDR3 length equals 16 residues. The V end lost 0 bases, the J end lost 1 base, and 10 bases lay between the germline ends. Germline values: CDR1 MNHEY, CDR2 SMNVEV (reference sequence). Via MiXCR, TCRdb re-called the reads, giving one row per CDR3 protein. Among about 240,000 distinct CDR3 sequences, 29% were seen once, and the ten largest hold 6% to 8.5%. The chain uses TRBV27 and TRBJ1-5; possible D gene TRBD1, 6 bases. The clonotype was recovered from a male patient aged 30 to 40 who had COVID-19 and was a kidney transplant recipient. Some T cells here may be from the graft donor. The sample in question was a blood sample, obtained at baseline and on day 111 from a kidney transplant recipient. The CDR3 nucleotides read TGTGCCAGCAGTTTATCGGCAGGGGAGAGCAATCAGCCCCAGCATTTT. Translation: CASSLSAGESNQPQHF.